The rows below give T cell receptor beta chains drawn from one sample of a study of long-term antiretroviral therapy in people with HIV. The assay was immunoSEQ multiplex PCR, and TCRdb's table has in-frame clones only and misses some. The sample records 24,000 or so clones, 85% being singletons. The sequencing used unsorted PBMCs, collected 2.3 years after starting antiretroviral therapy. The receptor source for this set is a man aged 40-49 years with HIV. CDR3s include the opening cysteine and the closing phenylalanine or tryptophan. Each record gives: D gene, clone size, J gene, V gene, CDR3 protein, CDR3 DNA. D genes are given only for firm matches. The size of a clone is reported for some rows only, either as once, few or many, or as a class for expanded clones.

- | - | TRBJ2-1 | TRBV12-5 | CASGFTGSSYNEQFF | TGTGCTAGTGGTTTCACAGGGAGCTCCTACAATGAGCAGTTCTTC
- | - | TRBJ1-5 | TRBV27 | CASSLTQGKQPQHF | TGTGCCAGCAGTTTAACCCAGGGGAAGCAGCCCCAGCATTTT
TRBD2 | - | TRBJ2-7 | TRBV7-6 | CASSSGLAGYEYEQYF | TGTGCCAGCAGCTCAGGACTAGCGGGATATGAATACGAGCAGTACTTC
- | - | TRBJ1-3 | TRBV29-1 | CSVEMAGSGNTIYF | TGCAGCGTTGAAATGGCAGGCTCTGGAAACACCATATATTTT
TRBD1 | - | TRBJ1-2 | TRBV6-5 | CASSYYRGASYGYTF | TGTGCCAGCAGTTACTACAGGGGTGCTAGCTATGGCTACACCTTC
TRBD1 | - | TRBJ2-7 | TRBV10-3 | CAISEGQGGYEQYF | TGTGCCATCAGTGAGGGACAGGGGGGTTACGAGCAGTACTTC
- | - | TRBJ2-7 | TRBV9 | CASSKGPGGRTTDEQYF | TGTGCCAGCAGCAAGGGCCCTGGAGGGCGAACAACCGACGAGCAGTACTTC
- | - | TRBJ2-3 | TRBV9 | CASSAGFSVTDTQYF | TGTGCCAGCAGCGCAGGGTTTTCTGTTACAGATACGCAGTATTTT
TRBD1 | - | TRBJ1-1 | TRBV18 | CASSPDRARPTEAFF | TGTGCCAGCTCACCAGACAGGGCGAGACCCACTGAAGCTTTCTTT
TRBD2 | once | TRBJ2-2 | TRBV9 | CASSGPRGLEGSGELFF | TGTGCCAGCAGCGGCCCGCGCGGACTAGAAGGCTCCGGGGAGCTGTTTTTT
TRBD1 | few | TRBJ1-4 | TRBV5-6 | CASSTGDSGREKLFF | TGTGCCAGCAGCACCGGGGACAGTGGGCGGGAAAAACTGTTTTTT
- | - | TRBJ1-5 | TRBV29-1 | CSVAGGEDQPQHF | TGCAGCGTTGCAGGAGGGGAGGATCAGCCCCAGCATTTT
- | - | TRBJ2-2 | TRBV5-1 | CASSLRRGNTGELFF | TGCGCCAGCAGCTTGAGGCGGGGGAACACCGGGGAGCTGTTTTTT
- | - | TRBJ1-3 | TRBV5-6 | CASSLWGTGNTIYF | TGTGCCAGCAGCTTGTGGGGGACTGGAAACACCATATATTTT
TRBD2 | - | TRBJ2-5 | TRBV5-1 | CASSLGGTSGQETQYF | TGCGCCAGCAGCTTGGGTGGGACTAGCGGCCAAGAGACCCAGTACTTC
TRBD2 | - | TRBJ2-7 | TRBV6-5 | CASSSSSGTAYEQYF | TGTGCCAGCAGCTCTTCTAGCGGGACTGCCTACGAGCAGTACTTC
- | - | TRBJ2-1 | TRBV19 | CASRLAWSSYNEQFF | TGTGCCAGTAGGCTGGCGTGGAGCTCCTACAATGAGCAGTTCTTC
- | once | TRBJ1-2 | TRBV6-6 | CASSPGSYGYTF | TGTGCCAGCAGCCCCGGCAGCTATGGCTACACCTTC
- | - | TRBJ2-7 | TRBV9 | CASSPVPGSWSYEQYF | TGTGCCAGCAGCCCGGTACCGGGATCCTGGTCCTACGAGCAGTACTTC
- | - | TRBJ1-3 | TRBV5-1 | CASSSSEGNTIYF | TGCGCCAGCAGCTCAAGCGAAGGAAACACCATATATTTT
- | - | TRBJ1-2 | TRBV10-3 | CAISEGPSYGYTF | TGTGCCATCAGTGAGGGGCCGTCCTATGGCTACACCTTC
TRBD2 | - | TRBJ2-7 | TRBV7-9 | CASSYLAGGSYEQYF | TGTGCCAGCAGCTACCTAGCGGGTGGCTCCTACGAGCAGTACTTC
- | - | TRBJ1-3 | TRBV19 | CASSIPAPGSGNTIYF | TGTGCCAGTAGTATACCAGCCCCAGGATCTGGAAACACCATATATTTT
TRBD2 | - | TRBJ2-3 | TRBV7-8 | CASSSLAGGPADTQYF | TGTGCCAGCAGCTCCTTAGCGGGAGGGCCGGCAGATACGCAGTATTTT
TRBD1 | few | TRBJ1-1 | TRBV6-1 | CASSPREDRAAFF | TGTGCCAGCAGTCCTCGAGAGGACAGGGCCGCTTTCTTT